A single sample gave rise to the 20 T cell receptor beta chains below, sequenced in a study of cytomegalovirus exposure and HLA in healthy donors. Clones were sequenced by immunoSEQ multiplex PCR, and TCRdb holds only the in-frame ones, with some missing. The sample records about 140,000 clones, 80% to 90% being singletons. Sequencing was carried out using PBMCs. All receptors derive from a woman in her late teens or twenties in good health and CMV-seropositive.

The V gene is TRBV27, the J gene TRBJ2-1; D perhaps matches TRBD2 (6 bases). This CDR3 comprises 13 residues. Trimming took off 8 bases at V and 8 bases at J, with 16 bases between the two ends. Germline CDR1 and CDR2: MNHEY and SMNVEV (reference sequence). CDR3: CASSREFYDEQFF. CDR3 in DNA: TGTGCCAGCTCACGGGAGTTCTATGATGAGCAGTTCTTC.

V usage is TRBV12-1 and J usage is TRBJ1-5. TRBV12-1 is a recognized pseudogene. The CDR3 is made up of 12 amino acids. CDR3 amino acids: CASSRRGQPQHF. The CDR3 coding sequence is TGTGCCAGCAGCCGACGGGGGCAGCCCCAGCATTTT.

The chain has TRBV27 and TRBJ2-3, with no clear D. V was trimmed by 5 bases and J by 4 bases, leaving 16 bases between them. In germline, CDR1 is MNHEY, CDR2 SMNVEV (reference sequence). The CDR3 consists of 15 residues. The chain's CDR3 is CASSITAGDSDTQYF. The CDR3 bases are TGTGCCAGCAGTATTACGGCCGGCGACTCAGATACGCAGTATTTT.

J is TRBJ2-2 and V is TRBV5-4, with 8 positions matching TRBD2. The length of the CDR3 is 15 residues. CDR1 and CDR2 from the germline V gene are SGHNT and YYREEE (reference sequence). V lost 5 bases, J lost 6 bases, and 9 bases stayed unmatched. CDR3: CASSTGTRSPGELFF. CDR3 DNA sequence: TGTGCCAGCAGTACCGGGACTAGATCGCCCGGGGAGCTGTTTTTT.

V and J are TRBV7-9 and TRBJ1-5, with a possible D match to TRBD1 (5 bases). Germline assignment: CDR1 SEHNR and CDR2 FQNEAQ (reference sequence). This CDR3 has 12 amino acids. Deletions cut 5 bases from V and 5 bases from J, with 7 bases between. The CDR3 reads CASSGGDQPQHF. CDR3 DNA sequence: TGTGCCAGCAGCGGGGGGGATCAGCCCCAGCATTTT.

This sequence joins TRBV19 and TRBJ2-1; 10 bases fit TRBD2. Germline V lookup: CDR1 LNHDA, CDR2 SQIVND (reference sequence). V was clipped by 1 base and J by 2 bases; unmatched bases: 2. CDR3 length equals 16 residues. CDR3 region: CASSIVLAGAYNEQFF. CDR3 nucleotide sequence: TGTGCCAGTAGTATAGTCCTAGCGGGGGCCTACAATGAGCAGTTCTTC.

This chain joins TRBV25-1 and TRBJ2-1, with D hard to call. The CDR3 sequence is 12 residues long. V gave up 5 bases and J gave up 9 bases, with 11 bases separating them. Germline V CDR1 and CDR2: MGHDK, SYGVNS. In DNA form, the CDR3 reads TGTGCCAGCAGTATTAGCCTGGGTGAGCAGTTCTTC. Translating gives CASSISLGEQFF.

The chain links TRBV6-1 to TRBJ2-1, with TRBD2 matching over 9 bases. With V trimmed by 7 bases and J by 4 bases, 8 bases remained unmatched. The CDR3 runs 15 residues. Germline V gives CDR1 MNHNS, CDR2 SASEGT. The CDR3 nucleotides read TGTGCCAGCATTCGACTAGCGGACTTTTACAATGAGCAGTTCTTC. Protein product: CASIRLADFYNEQFF.

This chain links TRBV2 with TRBJ1-4; D gene ambiguous. The CDR3 has 13 residues. CDR1 is SNHLY and CDR2 is FYNNEI in the germline V gene. Trimming took 10 bases from V and 2 from J, leaving 11 bases between them. The CDR3 region has the DNA TGTGCCATTTCAAGGAGCACTAATGAAAAACTGTTTTTT. Its protein product is CAISRSTNEKLFF. Complete variable domain (other parts from reference TRBV2 and TRBJ1-4): EPEVTQTPSHQVTQMGQEVILRCVPISNHLYFYWYRQILGQKVEFLVSFYNNEISEKSEIFDDQFSVERPDGSNFTLKIRSTKLEDSAMYFCAISRSTNEKLFFGSGTQLSVL.

This sequence joins TRBV6-5 and TRBJ1-2; the match to TRBD1 covers 9 bases. Germline V gene data show CDR1 as MNHEY and CDR2 as SVGAGI. Germline trimming cut 7 bases from V and 4 bases from J; bases unmatched to any gene: 10. The CDR3 runs to 15 residues. Here the CDR3 reads CASTRTGAGAYGYTF. DNA of the CDR3: TGTGCCAGCACCCGGACAGGGGCCGGGGCCTATGGCTACACCTTC.

This chain connects TRBV19 to TRBJ2-7; TRBD2 matches 8 bases. The CDR3 consists of 14 residues. The V and J ends lost 4 bases and 5 bases, in that order; junction bases with no gene match: 7. Germline V CDR1 and CDR2: LNHDA, SQIVND (reference sequence). The DNA of the CDR3 is TGTGCCAGTAGTACGGGGGGGGCGGCTGACGAGCAGTACTTC. This encodes CASSTGGAADEQYF.

V gene TRBV6-1 combines with J gene TRBJ2-7; tentatively, D is TRBD1 (6 bases). Per germline, CDR1 MNHNS and CDR2 SASEGT. The CDR3 runs 14 residues. Trimming pared 5 bases from V and 7 bases from J, leaving 18 bases between. CDR3 sequence (DNA): TGTGCCAGCAGTATCTTTGGGGGCCCAGTGGAGCAGTACTTC. Its translation is CASSIFGGPVEQYF.

The chain carries TRBV4-3 and TRBJ2-7; TRBD2 matches 9 bases. This CDR3 region has 15 residues. Germline-derived CDR1 and CDR2 are LGHNA and YSLEER. V lost 3 bases, J lost 1 base, and 4 bases stayed unmatched. CDR3 bases: TGCGCCAGCAGCCAGGGGCTAGCGGGGTCCTACGAGCAGTACTTC. Translated: CASSQGLAGSYEQYF.

The J gene is TRBJ1-2, the V gene TRBV4-1; D is ambiguous. V lost 0 bases and J lost 8, with 19 bases in between. The CDR3 length is 16 residues. CDR1 is MGHRA and CDR2 is YSYEKL in the germline V gene. The CDR3 DNA reads as TGCGCCAGCAGCCAAGATCAGCAGGTTATTGGTATAGGCTACACCTTC. Amino acids: CASSQDQQVIGIGYTF.

The V call is TRBV7-9, the J call TRBJ2-7, with D possibly matching TRBD1 (5 bases). The V gene lost 0 bases and the J gene lost 6 bases, with 6 bases spanning the gap. There are 12 residues in the CDR3. Germline values: CDR1 SEHNR, CDR2 FQNEAQ (reference sequence). The CDR3 loop reads CASSLADTEQYF. The CDR3 DNA sequence: TGTGCCAGCAGCTTAGCGGACACCGAGCAGTACTTC.

Turning to this clone: At the DNA level, this CDR3 is encoded by other sequences in the same sample as well. The chain uses TRBV5-1 and TRBJ2-1; the D gene is possibly TRBD1 (6 bases). The V end lost 4 bases, the J end lost 7 bases, and 9 bases lay between the germline ends. Germline CDR1 is SGHRS and CDR2 is YFSETQ. The CDR3 has 12 amino acids. CDR3 nucleotides: TGCGCCAGCAGCCTACAGGGTAATGAGCAGTTCTTC. It is translated as CASSLQGNEQFF.

The chain employs TRBV4-1 and TRBJ1-4; a weak D match, TRBD1 (5 bases). CDR1 is MGHRA and CDR2 is YSYEKL in the germline V gene. Trimming cost V 2 bases and J 0 bases, with 16 bases left between them. This CDR3 is 18 amino acids long. CDR3 sequence reads: CASSQHGTPGATNEKLFF. CDR3 sequence (DNA): TGCGCCAGCAGCCAACACGGGACCCCGGGGGCAACTAATGAAAAACTGTTTTTT.

The genes are TRBV28 and TRBJ2-7; 7 bases map to TRBD2. Germline V gives CDR1 MDHEN, CDR2 SYDVKM. V lost 3 bases to trimming and J lost 3 bases; unmatched junction nucleotides: 5. The CDR3 extends over 14 amino acids. The CDR3 here is CASSFAGDLYEQYF. The DNA for the CDR3 is TGTGCCAGCAGTTTCGCGGGAGACCTCTACGAGCAGTACTTC.

The chain uses TRBV5-6 and TRBJ1-1; D might be TRBD1 (6 bases). Germline CDR1 and CDR2: SGHDT and YYEEEE. Trimming shortened V by 6 bases and J by 2 bases, and 17 bases separated the two germline ends. The CDR3 consists of 15 residues. CDR3: CASTRRGAVNTEAFF. In DNA, the CDR3 is TGTGCCAGCACCCGACGGGGGGCAGTAAACACTGAAGCTTTCTTT.

This clone was counted a few times. The genes are TRBV5-4 and TRBJ2-7; the match to TRBD2 covers 13 bases. This CDR3 has 13 residues. CDR1 is SGHNT, CDR2 YYREEE, per germline (reference sequence). V was clipped by 5 bases and J by 7 bases; unmatched bases: 3. CDR3 DNA: TGTGCCAGCAGGGCGGGACTAGCGGGAGAGCAGTACTTC. This codes for CASRAGLAGEQYF. Supplemented by reference TRBV5-4 and TRBJ2-7, the full variable domain reads ETGVTQSPTHLIKTRGQQVTLRCSSQSGHNTVSWYQQALGQGPQFIFQYYREEENGRGNFPPRFSGLQFPNYSSELNVNALELDDSALYLCASRAGLAGEQYFGPGTRLTVT.